This is a list of T cell receptor beta chains from one sample in a study of cytomegalovirus exposure and HLA in healthy donors. Sequencing was performed with immunoSEQ multiplex PCR; in TCRdb, only in-frame clones are kept and a portion is missing. This sample's clone table lists 150,000 to 200,000 clones. The sample comprised PBMCs. The receptors originated from a woman aged 60 to 75 in good health and CMV-seronegative. Both conserved end residues are part of each CDR3. The D gene is left open where the match is weak.

d_call j_call v_call cdr3_nt cdr3_aa
- TRBJ1-5 TRBV18 TGTGCCAGCTCACCTACCGGGAATCAGCCCCAGCATTTT CASSPTGNQPQHF
- TRBJ1-1 TRBV27 TGTGCCAGCAGCCCGCAAAAGGGGACTGAAGCTTTCTTT CASSPQKGTEAFF
TRBD1 TRBJ2-3 TRBV7-2 TGTGCCAGCAGCTCCCCGGCCCACAGGGGCCCCACAGATACGCAGTATTTT CASSSPAHRGPTDTQYF
- TRBJ2-2 TRBV7-3 TGTGCCAGCAGCCCCCGGAGACTGGGCACCGGGGAGCTGTTTTTT CASSPRRLGTGELFF
- TRBJ1-1 TRBV7-9 TGTGCCAGCAGCTTAGTTGAGGACACTGAAGCTTTCTTT CASSLVEDTEAFF
- TRBJ2-7 TRBV5-1 TGCGCCAGCAGCTTGGACTGGAGCTCCTACGAGCAGTACTTC CASSLDWSSYEQYF
- TRBJ1-1 TRBV9 TGTGCCAGCAGCGGACTTATGAACACTGAAGCTTTCTTT CASSGLMNTEAFF
TRBD2 TRBJ2-3 TRBV7-6 TGTGCCAGCAGCTTAGGGCTAGCGGACACAGGAACGCAGTATTTT CASSLGLADTGTQYF
- TRBJ2-1 TRBV11-3 TGTGCCAGCAGCTCTCCCGGAGCCTACAATGAGCAGTTCTTC CASSSPGAYNEQFF
- TRBJ1-3 TRBV7-3 TGTGCCAGCAGCTTGAGCTCTGGAAACACCATATATTTT CASSLSSGNTIYF
- TRBJ2-7 TRBV27 TGTGCCAGCAGTTTCGGTTTCGGTAGTACCTACGAGCAGTACTTC CASSFGFGSTYEQYF
TRBD1 TRBJ1-4 TRBV15 TGTGCCACCAGCAGAGCCGGGACAGGGGACGAAAAACTGTTTTTT CATSRAGTGDEKLFF
TRBD1 TRBJ2-7 TRBV30 TGTGCCTGGAGTATAGGTTCAGGGGGAACCTACGAGCAGTACTTC CAWSIGSGGTYEQYF
- TRBJ1-1 TRBV19 TGTGCCAGTAGTATTACAGGGTACACTGAAGCTTTCTTT CASSITGYTEAFF